A selection of T cell receptor beta chains follows, all from one sample in a study of molecular identifiers for immune sequencing clone quantification. Using its own MiXCR run on the PCR reads, TCRdb lists one record per CDR3 protein. The repertoire holds about 640,000 distinct CDR3 sequences, with 20% as singletons. The sequencing input was naive CD8+ T cells from blood, with Jurkat cell RNA spiked in. Source of these receptors: a human donor in good health. Some libraries in this study had Jurkat cell RNA spiked in. Both conserved end residues are part of each CDR3.

CASSYSGGGAGPDTQYF TRBJ2-3 TRBV6-5
CASKSKGGHEQFF TRBJ2-1 TRBV19
CASTPVGANTGELFF TRBJ2-2 TRBV27
CASSLVGGETGELFF TRBJ2-2 TRBV7-6
CASSQDFQGANQPQHF TRBJ1-5 TRBV4-3
CASSHEQGNEQFF TRBJ2-1 TRBV7-3
CASSQIGLAGYEQYF TRBJ2-7 TRBV4-1
CASSQDILFGSPTGELFF TRBJ2-2 TRBV4-3
CSVEEGEKETQYF TRBJ2-5 TRBV29-1
CSVGQGLATEAFF TRBJ1-1 TRBV29-1
CASSLARGMKDTQYF TRBJ2-3 TRBV7-9
CSARALRGVDEQYF TRBJ2-7 TRBV20-1
CASGPGTSGNYEQYF TRBJ2-7 TRBV12-5
CASSPPSQYF TRBJ2-5 TRBV5-5
CASSPGGGSVGVSYNEQFF TRBJ2-1 TRBV7-6
CASSAGTSGDYEQYF TRBJ2-7 TRBV6-5
CASGLASTLNTEAFF TRBJ1-1 TRBV12-5
CASSSGQGGIETQYF TRBJ2-5 TRBV12-3/TRBV12-4
CATSRDRGGQPQHF TRBJ1-5 TRBV15
CASSVGVWDTEAFF TRBJ1-1 TRBV9
CASSPFAAETQYF TRBJ2-5 TRBV6-6
CATEDRGGEQYF TRBJ2-7 TRBV24-1
CSVSRDSNYGYTF TRBJ1-2 TRBV29-1
CASSRLAAGGSYEQYF TRBJ2-7 TRBV28